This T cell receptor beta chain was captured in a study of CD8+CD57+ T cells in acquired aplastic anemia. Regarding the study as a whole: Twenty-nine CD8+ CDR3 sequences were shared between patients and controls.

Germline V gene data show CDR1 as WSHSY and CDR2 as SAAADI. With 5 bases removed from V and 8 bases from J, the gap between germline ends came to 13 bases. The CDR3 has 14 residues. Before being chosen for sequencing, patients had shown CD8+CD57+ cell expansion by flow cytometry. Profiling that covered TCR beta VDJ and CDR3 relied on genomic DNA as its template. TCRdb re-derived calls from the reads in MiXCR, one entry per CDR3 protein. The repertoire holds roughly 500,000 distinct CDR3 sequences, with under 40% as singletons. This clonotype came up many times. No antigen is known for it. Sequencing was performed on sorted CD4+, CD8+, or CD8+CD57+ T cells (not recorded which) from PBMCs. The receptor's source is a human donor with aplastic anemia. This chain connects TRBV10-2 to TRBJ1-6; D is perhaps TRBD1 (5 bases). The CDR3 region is CASSLPGLDSPLHF. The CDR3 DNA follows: TGCGCCAGCAGTTTACCGGGACTGGATTCACCCCTCCACTTT.